This T cell receptor beta chain was identified in a study of cytotoxic CD8 clonotypes in ibrutinib-treated CLL. The overall study: After a median of 68 months, some 15 patients stayed remitted and about 12 progressed; responses had been partial in approximately 24 and complete in 2.

Using immunoSEQ multiplex PCR, the repertoire was profiled, and TCRdb retains in-frame clones only, with some absent. The sample yields some 12,000 clones, about four fifths seen once. Findings and caveats of the study: Sustained-remission patients were sampled at different times than progressing patients were.

In this sample, this clone turned up a few times. No antigen is known for it. The CDR3 has 16 residues. Germline CDR1 reads SGHRS; CDR2 reads YFSETQ. V was clipped by 2 bases and J by 5 bases; unmatched bases: 11. V usage is TRBV5-1 and J usage is TRBJ2-7; 9 positions match TRBD2. The sequencing here drew on PBMCs, taken at disease progression, from a patient treated with ibrutinib. This clonotype was obtained from a human donor with chronic lymphocytic leukemia. The CDR3 spells CASSLRGGAVFHEQYF. DNA of the CDR3: TGCGCCAGCAGCTTACGCGGGGGGGCCGTTTTCCACGAGCAGTACTTC. Complete variable domain (other parts from reference TRBV5-1 and TRBJ2-7): KAGVTQTPRYLIKTRGQQVTLSCSPISGHRSVSWYQQTPGQGLQFLFEYFSETQRNKGNFPGRFSGRQFSNSRSEMNVSTLELGDSALYLCASSLRGGAVFHEQYFGPGTRLTVT.